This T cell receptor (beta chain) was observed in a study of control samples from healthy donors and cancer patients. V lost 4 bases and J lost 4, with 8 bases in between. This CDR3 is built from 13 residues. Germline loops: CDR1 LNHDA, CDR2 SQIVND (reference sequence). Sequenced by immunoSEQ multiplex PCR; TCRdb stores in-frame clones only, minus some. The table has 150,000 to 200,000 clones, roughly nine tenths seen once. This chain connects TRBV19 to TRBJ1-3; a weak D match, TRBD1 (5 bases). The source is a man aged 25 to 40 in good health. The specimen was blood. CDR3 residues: CASSRGEGNTIYF. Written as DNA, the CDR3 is TGTGCCAGTAGTAGAGGGGAAGGAAACACCATATATTTT.